This T cell receptor (beta chain) was documented in a study of graft-versus-host responses after intestinal transplantation. Study background: Each of the recipients got a multivisceral, liver-intestinal, or isolated intestinal transplant. Among the recipients, all got anti-thymocyte globulin induction and then tacrolimus and steroids for 3 to 4 years.

Study results and limitations: Early post-transplant falls in HvG clones accompanied the peak levels of circulating GvH clones.

For this clone: The target antigen is unknown.

The germline gives CDR1 MNHEY, CDR2 SVGAGI. Trimming shortened V by 2 bases and J by 8 bases, and 6 bases separated the two germline ends. The CDR3 has 11 amino acids. TCRdb keeps only in-frame clones here, not all; method: immunoSEQ multiplex PCR. This table has about 97,000 clones, 90% appearing once. The sequencing here drew on PBMCs, taken 453 days after intestinal transplant. The J gene is TRBJ1-2, the V gene TRBV6-5; D is undetermined. This receptor was obtained from a human patient who received an intestinal transplant, so some T cells may come from the graft donor. DNA of the CDR3: TGTGCCAGCAGTTACCCGCGGGGCTACACCTTC. It translates to CASSYPRGYTF.